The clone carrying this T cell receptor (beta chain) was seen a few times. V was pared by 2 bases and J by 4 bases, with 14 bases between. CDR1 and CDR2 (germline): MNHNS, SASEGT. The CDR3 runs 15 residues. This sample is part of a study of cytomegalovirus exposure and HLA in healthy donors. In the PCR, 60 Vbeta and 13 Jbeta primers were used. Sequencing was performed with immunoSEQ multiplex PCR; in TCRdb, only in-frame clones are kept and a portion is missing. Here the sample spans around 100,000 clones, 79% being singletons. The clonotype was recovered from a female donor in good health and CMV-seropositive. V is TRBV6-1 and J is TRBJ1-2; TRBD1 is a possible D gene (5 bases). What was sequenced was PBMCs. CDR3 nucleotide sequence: TGTGCCAGCAGTGAAACCGACGTGGGGGGCTATGGCTACACCTTC. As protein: CASSETDVGGYGYTF.